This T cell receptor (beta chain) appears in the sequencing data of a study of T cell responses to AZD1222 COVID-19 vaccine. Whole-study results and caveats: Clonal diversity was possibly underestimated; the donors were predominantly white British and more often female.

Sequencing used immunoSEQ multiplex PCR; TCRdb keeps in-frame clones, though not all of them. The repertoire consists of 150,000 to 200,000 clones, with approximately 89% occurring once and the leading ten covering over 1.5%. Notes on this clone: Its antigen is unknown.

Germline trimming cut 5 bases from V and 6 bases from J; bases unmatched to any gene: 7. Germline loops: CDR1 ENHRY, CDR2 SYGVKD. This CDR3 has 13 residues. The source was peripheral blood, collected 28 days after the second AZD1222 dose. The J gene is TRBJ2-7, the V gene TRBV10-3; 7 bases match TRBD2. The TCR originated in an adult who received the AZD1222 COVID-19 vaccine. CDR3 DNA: TGTGCCATCAGTCGGGGGACTACGAGCGAGCAGTACTTC. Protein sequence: CAISRGTTSEQYF.